A single sample is the source of the 32 T cell receptor beta chains below, sequenced in a study of OX40 agonist ivuxolimab in advanced cancers. Measured with immunoSEQ multiplex PCR; TCRdb has only the in-frame clones, and not every one. The table shows approximately 73,000 clones, with 86% occurring only once. Material: CD4+ or CD8+ T cells sorted from blood, obtained in a trial of the OX40 agonist ivuxolimab. These receptors came from an adult with an advanced solid tumor such as melanoma, head and neck, liver or kidney cancer.

This clone occurred once. The chain links TRBV28 to TRBJ2-7; tentatively, D is TRBD1 (6 bases). This CDR3 contains 13 residues. Trimming stripped 3 bases from V and 0 bases from J, with 6 bases between. Germline V gene sequence: CDR1 MDHEN, CDR2 SYDVKM. As DNA, the CDR3 is TGTGCCAGCAGTTTGGGACACTCCTACGAGCAGTACTTC. Its translation: CASSLGHSYEQYF.

This chain links TRBV5-6 with TRBJ2-7; 9 nucleotides align to TRBD1. Trimming took 4 bases from V and 7 from J; bases not matched to a gene: 6. The germline V gene encodes CDR1 SGHDT and CDR2 YYEEEE. This CDR3 has 13 amino acids. The CDR3: CASSPTGGREQYF. The CDR3 bases are TGTGCCAGCAGCCCCACAGGGGGCAGGGAGCAGTACTTC. Full variable domain (remainder filled in from reference TRBV5-6 and TRBJ2-7): DAGVTQSPTHLIKTRGQQVTLRCSPKSGHDTVSWYQQALGQGPQFIFQYYEEEERQRGNFPDRFSGHQFPNYSSELNVNALLLGDSALYLCASSPTGGREQYFGPGTRLTVT.

The chain combines TRBV4-1 with TRBJ2-1; 9 nucleotides align to TRBD1. Germline CDR1 MGHRA, CDR2 YSYEKL. The CDR3 length is 15 residues. Unmatched junction bases numbered 5, after V lost 0 bases and J lost 8 bases. The CDR3 region is CASSQETGGIDEQFF. CDR3 DNA: TGCGCCAGCAGCCAAGAAACAGGGGGCATAGATGAGCAGTTCTTC.

In this sample, this clone turned up a few times. The chain couples TRBV27 to TRBJ2-7, with 8 nucleotides matching TRBD1. CDR1 and CDR2 (germline): MNHEY, SMNVEV (reference sequence). The CDR3 sequence is 13 residues long. V shed 6 bases, J shed 2 bases, and the junction held 3 bases outside the gene matches. DNA for the CDR3: TGTGCCAGCAGGGGGACAGGTACCTACGAGCAGTACTTC. Its protein product is CASRGTGTYEQYF.

J is TRBJ2-7 and V is TRBV10-3; D is ambiguous. Germline V gene sequence: CDR1 ENHRY, CDR2 SYGVKD. The CDR3 extends over 14 amino acids. Between the trimmed V and J ends, which lost 6 bases and 0 bases, there was a span of 12 bases. CDR3 residues: CAIRVTASSYEQYF. CDR3 nucleotides: TGTGCCATCAGGGTCACAGCGAGCTCCTACGAGCAGTACTTC.

This sequence joins TRBV5-1 and TRBJ1-1, with D maybe TRBD1 (5 bases). Trimming stripped 0 bases from V and 4 bases from J, with 19 bases between. CDR3 length: 17 amino acids. Germline V gives CDR1 SGHRS, CDR2 YFSETQ. CDR3 sequence: CASSLEYGLPGATEAFF. The CDR3 DNA reads as TGCGCCAGCAGCTTGGAGTACGGGCTCCCCGGGGCCACTGAAGCTTTCTTT.

V gene TRBV10-3 combines with J gene TRBJ2-4; 10 nucleotides agree with TRBD2. CDR3 size: 17 residues. Per the germline V gene, CDR1 is ENHRY and CDR2 is SYGVKD. The trim removed 0 bases at V and 6 bases at J, leaving 8 bases unmatched. CDR3 bases: TGTGCCATCAGTGAGTCGATTGGAGCGGGGGGGTTAAACATTCAGTACTTC. Protein sequence: CAISESIGAGGLNIQYF.

The chain links TRBV5-4 to TRBJ2-2, with 9 nucleotides matching TRBD1. V dropped 0 bases and J dropped 7; count of bases not matched to a gene: 4. Germline V lookup: CDR1 SGHNT, CDR2 YYREEE (reference sequence). CDR3 length equals 15 residues. CDR3 sequence (DNA): TGTGCCAGCAGCTTGGAACAGGGGGCGATCGGGGAGCTGTTTTTT. Its translation: CASSLEQGAIGELFF.

The chain uses TRBV7-8 and TRBJ1-3, with D maybe TRBD1 (5 bases). V dropped 3 bases and J dropped 2 bases, with 17 bases sitting between them. CDR3 length: 17 residues. Per the germline V gene, CDR1 is SGHVS and CDR2 is FQNEAQ. CDR3 in amino acids: CASSFNRRGSTGNTIYF. CDR3 in DNA: TGTGCCAGCAGCTTCAACAGGAGGGGCAGCACTGGAAACACCATATATTTT.

Of note for this clone: Other DNA sequences of this sample code for an identical CDR3. This sequence joins TRBV30 and TRBJ2-1; D not certain. The germline V and J ends were trimmed by 8 bases and 8 bases, with 10 bases remaining between them. This CDR3 spans 10 amino acids. CDR1 and CDR2 (germline): GTSNPN, SVGIG (reference sequence). CDR3: CAGEQDEQFF. The CDR3 bases are TGTGCCGGTGAACAAGATGAGCAGTTCTTC.

The J gene is TRBJ2-5, the V gene TRBV28, with TRBD2 matching over 11 bases. J was trimmed by 5 bases and V by 2 bases; bases with no gene match: 10. This CDR3 is 17 amino acids long. From germline, CDR1 is MDHEN and CDR2 SYDVKM. CDR3 nucleotides: TGTGCCAGCAGTTTACTAGCGGGGGGCGGTCGGTTGGAGACCCAGTACTTC. It encodes CASSLLAGGGRLETQYF. Full variable domain (rest looked up from reference TRBV28 and TRBJ2-5): DVKVTQSSRYLVKRTGEKVFLECVQDMDHENMFWYRQDPGLGLRLIYFSYDVKMKEKGDIPEGYSVSREKKERFSLILESASTNQTSMYLCASSLLAGGGRLETQYFGPGTRLLVL.

This clone was counted a single time. The chain couples TRBV9 to TRBJ2-3; 7 bases are a match to TRBD1. V was pared by 3 bases and J by 5 bases, with 12 bases of the junction left unmatched. This CDR3 comprises 16 residues. The germline V gene has CDR1 SGDLS and CDR2 YYNGEE. CDR3 nucleotides: TGTGCCAGCAGCGCAAGGGCCGGGACAGCAAGAGATACGCAGTATTTT. Amino acids: CASSARAGTARDTQYF.

This clone was recorded a few times. V is TRBV6-5 and J is TRBJ1-1; 9 bases align to TRBD1. This CDR3 region has 15 residues. Germline trimming cut 0 bases from V and 5 bases from J; bases unmatched to any gene: 4. Germline V gene lookup returns CDR1 MNHEY and CDR2 SVGAGI. CDR3: CASSYSGTGNTEAFF. CDR3 coding DNA: TGTGCCAGCAGTTACTCAGGGACAGGGAATACTGAAGCTTTCTTT.

The chain joins TRBV5-1 to TRBJ1-6, with 7 bases aligning to TRBD1. CDR1 SGHRS and CDR2 YFSETQ come from the germline V gene. There are 15 residues in the CDR3. The junction had 14 bases not matched to a gene; V was cut back by 0 bases and J by 17 bases. CDR3 loop: CASSLDGQEDLPVHF. CDR3 in DNA: TGCGCCAGCAGCTTGGACGGACAGGAGGATTTACCGGTCCACTTT.

This clone was counted a few times. V gene TRBV7-9 combines with J gene TRBJ2-1; 9 bases align to TRBD2. CDR1 SEHNR and CDR2 FQNEAQ come from the germline V gene (reference sequence). After removal of 2 bases from V and 4 bases from J, the junction contained 6 bases not matched to a gene. The CDR3 contains 16 residues. In DNA, the CDR3 is TGTGCCAGCAGCTTATTACGCGGGGGGGTTTACAATGAGCAGTTCTTC. Translated: CASSLLRGGVYNEQFF. The whole variable domain, filled in from reference TRBV7-9 and TRBJ2-1, reads DTGVSQNPRHKITKRGQNVTFRCDPISEHNRLYWYRQTLGQGPEFLTYFQNEAQLEKSRLLSDRFSAERPKGSFSTLEIQRTEQGDSAMYLCASSLLRGGVYNEQFFGPGTRLTVL.

V usage is TRBV5-1 and J usage is TRBJ2-5, with D perhaps TRBD2 (7 bases). V gave up 6 bases and J gave up 5 bases, with 14 bases separating them. The CDR3 covers 13 residues. Per germline, CDR1 SGHRS and CDR2 YFSETQ. DNA for the CDR3: TGCGCCAGCAATAGGGGGGGCGCGGAGACCCAGTACTTC. Translation: CASNRGGAETQYF.

V is TRBV7-2 and J is TRBJ1-5; D is uncertain. Germline CDR1 reads SGHTA; CDR2 reads FQGNSA. This CDR3 comprises 16 residues. Trimming pared 5 bases from V and 0 bases from J, leaving 14 bases between. DNA for the CDR3: TGTGCCAGCAGCCTCAGGACGCGACATAGCAATCAGCCCCAGCATTTT. Translating gives CASSLRTRHSNQPQHF.

This chain uses TRBV19 with TRBJ1-5, with 11 bases that match TRBD1. Trimming cost V 7 bases and J 0 bases; bases outside gene matches: 5. The CDR3 runs 16 residues. From germline, CDR1 is LNHDA and CDR2 SQIVND (reference sequence). The CDR3 nucleotides are TGTGCCAGTAATCTTGGGACAGGGGGTAGCAATCAGCCCCAGCATTTT. Amino acids: CASNLGTGGSNQPQHF.

The V and J genes are TRBV5-4 and TRBJ2-7; TRBD1 is a possible D gene (7 bases). The CDR3 is 16 residues long. V was trimmed by 4 bases and J by 6 bases, leaving 23 bases between them. Looked up from germline, CDR1 is SGHNT and CDR2 is YYREEE (reference sequence). This CDR3 is CASSPLQGRGVGEQYF. The CDR3 DNA reads TGTGCCAGCAGCCCCCTCCAAGGCAGGGGGGTAGGCGAGCAGTACTTC.

This chain uses TRBV4-3 with TRBJ2-2; 10 bases are shared with TRBD1. V was clipped by 0 bases and J by 6 bases; unmatched bases: 7. The CDR3 covers 17 residues. Germline V gives CDR1 LGHNA, CDR2 YSLEER. The CDR3 reads CASSQDRGTGVPGELFF. For the CDR3, the DNA is TGCGCCAGCAGCCAAGATCGAGGGACAGGGGTCCCCGGGGAGCTGTTTTTT.

This rearrangement joins TRBV18 to TRBJ2-5; 7 bases map to TRBD1. CDR3 length equals 15 residues. Germline assignment: CDR1 KGHSH and CDR2 LQKENI. Germline trimming cut 5 bases from V and 2 bases from J; bases unmatched to any gene: 8. The CDR3 spells CASSAIRDSQETQYF. Here the CDR3 DNA reads TGTGCCAGCTCAGCGATCCGGGACAGTCAAGAGACCCAGTACTTC.

This clone was detected once. The chain is built from TRBV7-3 and TRBJ2-3; unclear D gene. V shed 6 bases and J shed 6 bases, with 16 bases lying between them. Germline lookup yields CDR1 SGHTA and CDR2 FQGTGA. The CDR3 has 14 amino acids. The DNA of the CDR3 is TGTGCCAGCAGTTCTGAGTCGGCCTGGGATACGCAGTATTTT. Amino acids: CASSSESAWDTQYF.

The chain recombines TRBV6-1 with TRBJ2-7; weak D call: TRBD1 (5 bases). The ends were cut back, 4 bases at V and 0 bases at J, with 7 bases in the middle. The CDR3 spans 13 residues. From germline, CDR1 is MNHNS and CDR2 SASEGT. CDR3 sequence: CASSGQPSYEQYF. CDR3 sequence (DNA): TGTGCCAGCAGTGGACAGCCCTCCTACGAGCAGTACTTC.

This CDR3 reads CASTQGEEGYTF. The CDR3, as DNA: TGTGCCAGCACTCAGGGGGAGGAAGGCTACACCTTC. The V call is TRBV6-6, the J call TRBJ1-2, with 7 bases fitting TRBD1. The CDR3 runs to 12 residues. V gave up 7 bases and J gave up 8 bases; unmatched junction bases: 7. Germline V CDR1 and CDR2: MNHNY, SVGAGI (reference sequence).

V gene TRBV5-4 combines with J gene TRBJ1-4; D gene ambiguous. The V gene lost 4 bases and the J gene lost 0 bases, with 10 bases spanning the gap. The CDR3 contains 15 residues. Germline V gene sequence: CDR1 SGHNT, CDR2 YYREEE (reference sequence). The CDR3 DNA follows: TGTGCCAGCAGCCCGGGCAGCCCAACTAATGAAAAACTGTTTTTT. Translating it yields CASSPGSPTNEKLFF. Drawing the rest from reference TRBV5-4 and TRBJ1-4, the complete variable domain is ETGVTQSPTHLIKTRGQQVTLRCSSQSGHNTVSWYQQALGQGPQFIFQYYREEENGRGNFPPRFSGLQFPNYSSELNVNALELDDSALYLCASSPGSPTNEKLFFGSGTQLSVL.

Notes on this clone: Distinct nucleotide sequences in the sample also encode this CDR3. The chain combines TRBV6-5 with TRBJ1-1; D is perhaps TRBD1 (5 bases). Germline V gene sequence: CDR1 MNHEY, CDR2 SVGAGI. The CDR3 contains 14 residues. Trimming left V 0 bases short and J 1 base short, with 6 bases between. CDR3 DNA: TGTGCCAGCAGTTACTCTGGGGGGAACACTGAAGCTTTCTTT. It yields the protein CASSYSGGNTEAFF.

V is TRBV5-5 and J is TRBJ2-5, with TRBD2 as a possible D gene (5 bases). Germline CDR1 is SGHKS and CDR2 is YYEKEE (reference sequence). V was shortened by 4 bases and J by 5 bases, with 12 bases between the two germline ends. This CDR3 has 13 residues. This CDR3 is CASSLPGKETQYF. The CDR3 DNA reads as TGTGCCAGCAGCCTCCCGGGGAAGGAGACCCAGTACTTC. The full variable domain, its missing parts supplied by reference TRBV5-5 and TRBJ2-5, is DAGVTQSPTHLIKTRGQQVTLRCSPISGHKSVSWYQQVLGQGPQFIFQYYEKEERGRGNFPDRFSARQFPNYSSELNVNALLLGDSALYLCASSLPGKETQYFGPGTRLLVL.

This clone qualifies as medium-sized. The chain carries TRBV2 and TRBJ1-2; 7 nucleotides agree with TRBD1. The V gene end was trimmed by 5 bases and the J gene end by 3 bases; junction bases not matched to a gene: 9. In germline, CDR1 is SNHLY, CDR2 FYNNEI. There are 15 residues in the CDR3. CDR3 in DNA: TGTGCCAGCAGTCGTAAGGGGGCGCGAGACTATGGCTACACCTTC. This encodes CASSRKGARDYGYTF.

The chain recombines TRBV4-1 with TRBJ1-2; 7 bases line up with TRBD1. Germline loops: CDR1 MGHRA, CDR2 YSYEKL. After removal of 1 base from V and 8 bases from J, the junction contained 19 bases not matched to a gene. This CDR3 has 18 residues. The CDR3 here is CASSQGRLRGRKFEGYTF. The CDR3 coding sequence is TGCGCCAGCAGCCAAGGGAGGTTGAGGGGGCGGAAGTTTGAGGGCTACACCTTC.

The chain joins TRBV28 to TRBJ2-3; D perhaps matches TRBD1 (6 bases). V lost 11 bases, J lost 5 bases, and 23 bases lay in between. The CDR3 runs 15 residues. Per the germline V gene, CDR1 is MDHEN and CDR2 is SYDVKM. CDR3 DNA sequence: TGTGCCGCCGGACCGATGAGACAGGCCAAAGATACGCAGTATTTT. Translated, it gives CAAGPMRQAKDTQYF.

J is TRBJ2-2 and V is TRBV7-8; no definite D call. V was shortened by 3 bases and J by 7 bases, with 6 bases between the two germline ends. Germline assignment: CDR1 SGHVS and CDR2 FQNEAQ. The CDR3 sequence is 12 residues long. In DNA, the CDR3 is TGTGCCAGCAGCTTCCTCAACGGGGAGCTGTTTTTT. It yields the protein CASSFLNGELFF.

V is TRBV7-2 and J is TRBJ2-5; D could derive from TRBD1 or TRBD2 (5 bases each). With 1 base removed from V and 1 base from J, the gap between germline ends came to 7 bases. The germline CDR1 and CDR2 sequences are SGHTA and FQGNSA. The CDR3 runs 14 residues. CDR3 sequence: CASSLGGVQETQYF. CDR3 sequence (DNA): TGTGCCAGCAGCTTAGGAGGGGTCCAAGAGACCCAGTACTTC.